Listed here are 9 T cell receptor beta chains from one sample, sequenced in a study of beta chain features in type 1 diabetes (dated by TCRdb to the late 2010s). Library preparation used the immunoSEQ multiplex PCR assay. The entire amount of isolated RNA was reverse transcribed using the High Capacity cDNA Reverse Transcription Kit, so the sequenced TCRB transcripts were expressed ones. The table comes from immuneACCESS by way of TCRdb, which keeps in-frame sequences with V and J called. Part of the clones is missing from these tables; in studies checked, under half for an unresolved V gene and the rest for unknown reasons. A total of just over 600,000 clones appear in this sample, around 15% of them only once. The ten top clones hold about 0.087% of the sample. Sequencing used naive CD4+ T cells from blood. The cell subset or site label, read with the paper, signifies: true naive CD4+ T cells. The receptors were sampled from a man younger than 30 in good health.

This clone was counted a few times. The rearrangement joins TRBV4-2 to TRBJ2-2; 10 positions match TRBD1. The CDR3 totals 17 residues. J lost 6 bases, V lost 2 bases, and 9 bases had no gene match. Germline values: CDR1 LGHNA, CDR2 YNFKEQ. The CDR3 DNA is TGTGCCAGCAGCCAACTAATGGGACAGGGGTCCCCCGGGGAGCTGTTTTTT. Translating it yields CASSQLMGQGSPGELFF.

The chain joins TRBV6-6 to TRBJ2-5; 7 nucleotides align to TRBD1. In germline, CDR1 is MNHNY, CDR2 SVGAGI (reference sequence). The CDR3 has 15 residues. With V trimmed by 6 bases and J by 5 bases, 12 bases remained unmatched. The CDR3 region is CASSPRRQGQETQYF. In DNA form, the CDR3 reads TGTGCCAGCAGCCCCAGGAGACAGGGTCAGGAGACCCAGTACTTC.

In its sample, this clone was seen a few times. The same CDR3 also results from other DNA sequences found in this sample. This chain's CDR3 is CARTGSSGTGWSSIQYF. CDR3 DNA sequence: TGCGCCAGAACCGGCTCTTCGGGGACAGGGTGGAGTTCGATTCAGTACTTC. The chain combines TRBV23-1 with TRBJ2-4, with 9 bases fitting TRBD1. TRBV23-1 is flagged as an ORF with uncertain function. Trimming at V came to 9 bases and at J to 10 bases, leaving 22 bases not matched to a gene. The CDR3 runs 17 residues.

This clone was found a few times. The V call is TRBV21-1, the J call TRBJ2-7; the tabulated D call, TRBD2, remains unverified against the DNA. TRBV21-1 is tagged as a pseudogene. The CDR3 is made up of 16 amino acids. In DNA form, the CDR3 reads TGTGCCAGCAGCAAACGGAGCGGGCTTAGCTCCTACGAGCAGTACTTC. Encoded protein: CASSKRSGLSSYEQYF.

CDR3 amino acids: CASRTTGRDTIYF. CDR3 in DNA: TGTGCCAGCAGGACGACAGGAAGGGACACCATATATTTT. J is TRBJ1-3 and V is TRBV2; tentative D call: TRBD1 (6 bases). The CDR3 sequence is 13 residues long. V lost 6 bases to trimming and J lost 8 bases, with 14 bases between them. CDR1 is SNHLY, CDR2 FYNNEI, per germline. Full variable domain (missing parts from reference TRBV2 and TRBJ1-3): EPEVTQTPSHQVTQMGQEVILRCVPISNHLYFYWYRQILGQKVEFLVSFYNNEISEKSEIFDDQFSVERPDGSNFTLKIRSTKLEDSAMYFCASRTTGRDTIYFGEGSWLTVV.

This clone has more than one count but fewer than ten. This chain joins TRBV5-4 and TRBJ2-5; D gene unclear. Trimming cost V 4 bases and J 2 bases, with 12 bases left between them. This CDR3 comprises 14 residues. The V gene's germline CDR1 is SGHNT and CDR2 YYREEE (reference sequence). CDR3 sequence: CASSLGSGQETQYF. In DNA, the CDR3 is TGTGCCAGCAGCCTCGGGTCGGGTCAAGAGACCCAGTACTTC.

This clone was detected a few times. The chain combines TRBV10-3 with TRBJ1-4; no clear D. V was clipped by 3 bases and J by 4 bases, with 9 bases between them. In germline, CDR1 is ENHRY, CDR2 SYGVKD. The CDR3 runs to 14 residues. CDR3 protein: CAISERQFNEKLFF. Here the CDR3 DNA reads TGTGCCATCAGTGAAAGGCAGTTTAATGAAAAACTGTTTTTT.

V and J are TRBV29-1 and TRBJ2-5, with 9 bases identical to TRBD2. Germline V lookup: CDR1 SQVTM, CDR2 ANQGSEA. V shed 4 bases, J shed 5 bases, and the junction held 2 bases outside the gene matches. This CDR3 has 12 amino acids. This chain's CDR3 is CSVGGTSETQYF. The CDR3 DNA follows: TGCAGCGTTGGGGGGACTAGCGAGACCCAGTACTTC.

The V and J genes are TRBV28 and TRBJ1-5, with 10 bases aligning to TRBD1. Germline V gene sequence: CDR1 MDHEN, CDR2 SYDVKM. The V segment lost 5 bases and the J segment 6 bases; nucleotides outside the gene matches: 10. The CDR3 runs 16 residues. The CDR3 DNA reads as TGTGCCAGCAGTGGACGGACAGGGGGTTTGGGTCAGCCCCAGCATTTT. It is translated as CASSGRTGGLGQPQHF.